The rows below give T cell receptor beta chains drawn from one sample of a study of blood T cell repertoires in COVID-19. Using immunoSEQ multiplex PCR, the repertoire was profiled, and TCRdb retains in-frame clones only, with some absent. The table shows 450,000 to 500,000 clones, with roughly 88% occurring only once. The sample taken for sequencing was peripheral blood. The receptor source for this set is a human donor in a cohort sampled during active COVID-19. Both conserved end residues are trimmed from each CDR3. Each record gives: J gene, V gene, clone size, CDR3 protein. Not every row has a clone size; where given, it reads once, few, many or a size class.

J gene: TRBJ2-2; V gene: TRBV6-2/TRBV6-3; clone size: once; CDR3 protein: ASSFRDRGTGELF
J gene: TRBJ2-1; V gene: TRBV19; clone size: NA; CDR3 protein: ASSIPAGWFRSYNEQF
J gene: TRBJ1-5; V gene: TRBV30; clone size: NA; CDR3 protein: AWQGGNQPQH
J gene: TRBJ1-2; V gene: TRBV19; clone size: NA; CDR3 protein: ASRWNWGSGYT
J gene: TRBJ2-7; V gene: TRBV5-4; clone size: NA; CDR3 protein: ASRKLAGGSSYEQY
J gene: TRBJ2-2; V gene: TRBV30; clone size: NA; CDR3 protein: AWTAVRMSGRESGELF
J gene: TRBJ1-2; V gene: TRBV30; clone size: NA; CDR3 protein: AWSRGGYT
J gene: TRBJ2-7; V gene: TRBV7-2; clone size: NA; CDR3 protein: ASSLQGLPYEQY
J gene: TRBJ1-2; V gene: TRBV2; clone size: few; CDR3 protein: ASKIRGPSGYT
J gene: TRBJ2-1; V gene: TRBV20-1; clone size: NA; CDR3 protein: SASKREPSSYNEQF
J gene: TRBJ1-1; V gene: TRBV7-9; clone size: NA; CDR3 protein: ASSPRYRGDTEAF